This is a list of T cell receptor beta chains from one sample in a study of cytomegalovirus exposure and HLA in healthy donors. This table comes from immunoSEQ multiplex PCR, and its TCRdb copy is limited to in-frame clones, with some not included. This sample carries about 110,000 clones, approximately 83% of them seen once, and the ten largest clones take around 2.6%. The sample was PBMCs. The receptors were gathered from a young woman in good health and CMV-seronegative. CDR3s include the opening cysteine and the closing phenylalanine or tryptophan. D genes are given only for firm matches. A clone size is listed for some rows: how often the clone was seen (once, few, many), or a class if it is expanded.

>TRBV20-1|TRBJ1-2|TRBD1|10|NA
CSAWDSGYTF
TGCAGTGCTTGGGACAGTGGCTACACCTTC
>TRBV15|TRBJ2-2|TRBD2|15|NA
CATSPRSGSTGELFF
TGTGCCACCAGCCCAAGGAGCGGGAGTACCGGGGAGCTGTTTTTT
>TRBV6-1|TRBJ1-1|NA|15|NA
CASTSSAVLRTEAFF
TGTGCCAGCACTTCATCCGCGGTCCTGAGAACTGAAGCTTTCTTT
>TRBV28|TRBJ2-3|NA|13|NA
CASIRSGTDTQYF
TGTGCCAGCATCCGTTCGGGCACAGATACGCAGTATTTT
>TRBV5-1|TRBJ1-3|NA|14|NA
CASSSDSRTNTIYF
TGCGCCAGCAGCTCGGACAGCCGTACGAACACCATATATTTT
>TRBV6-6|TRBJ1-2|TRBD1|15|NA
CASSYPSGGGYGYTF
TGTGCCAGCAGTTACCCCTCAGGGGGCGGGTATGGCTACACCTTC
>TRBV20-1|TRBJ1-2|NA|11|NA
CSAGQQGGYTF
TGCAGTGCTGGCCAACAGGGTGGCTACACCTTC
>TRBV7-8|TRBJ1-2|NA|17|NA
CASSLERTLVANYGYTF
TGTGCCAGCAGCTTAGAACGCACCTTAGTGGCTAACTATGGCTACACCTTC
>TRBV28|TRBJ2-2|NA|11|NA
CASSRSGELFF
TGTGCCAGCAGCCGTAGCGGGGAGCTGTTTTTT
>TRBV6-6|TRBJ1-1|NA|14|few
CASSPRVGNTEAFF
TGTGCCAGCAGCCCCAGGGTAGGGAACACTGAAGCTTTCTTT
>TRBV7-9|TRBJ2-7|TRBD2|13|NA
CASRSSGSHEQYF
TGTGCCAGCAGATCCAGCGGGAGTCACGAGCAGTACTTC
>TRBV4-2|TRBJ2-1|NA|15|NA
CASSQGVSGYNEQFF
TGTGCCAGCAGCCAAGGGGTTAGCGGCTACAATGAGCAGTTCTTC
>TRBV7-6|TRBJ2-5|TRBD2|17|NA
CASSWTSGGLTQETQYF
TGTGCCAGCAGTTGGACTAGCGGGGGCTTAACCCAAGAGACCCAGTACTTC
>TRBV4-2|TRBJ1-4|NA|16|few
CASSQDIGGKNEKLFF
TGTGCCAGCAGCCAAGATATTGGGGGGAAGAATGAAAAACTGTTTTTT
>TRBV27|TRBJ2-1|NA|14|NA
CASSRGAAYNEQFF
TGTGCCAGCAGTCGCGGCGCTGCCTACAATGAGCAGTTCTTC
>TRBV4-2|TRBJ2-3|TRBD2|19|NA
CASSQSLAGGLGSPGTQYF
TGTGCCAGCAGTCAATCGCTAGCGGGGGGCCTCGGGTCCCCAGGTACGCAGTATTTT
>TRBV29-1|TRBJ1-1|TRBD1|13|NA
CSVNRDRNTEAFF
TGCAGCGTTAATCGGGACAGGAACACTGAAGCTTTCTTT
>TRBV19|TRBJ1-1|NA|15|NA
CASSLTSTGLTEAFF
TGTGCCAGTAGTCTCACCTCGACAGGTCTCACTGAAGCTTTCTTT
>TRBV5-1|TRBJ1-3|NA|16|NA
CASSLAEARPGNTIYF
TGCGCCAGCAGCTTGGCCGAGGCGAGACCTGGAAACACCATATATTTT
>TRBV4-1|TRBJ1-3|TRBD1|15|NA
CASSQPGQGRNTIYF
TGCGCCAGCAGCCAACCGGGACAGGGGCGAAACACCATATATTTT
>TRBV14|TRBJ2-3|TRBD1|18|NA
CASSHARGRGQGKGTQYF
TGTGCCAGCAGCCATGCACGGGGAAGGGGACAGGGTAAGGGTACGCAGTATTTT
>TRBV10-1|TRBJ1-1|NA|13|NA
CASSPDKNTEAFF
TGCGCCAGCAGTCCGGACAAGAACACTGAAGCTTTCTTT
>TRBV10-1|TRBJ2-3|NA|14|NA
CASTEGRGGGTQYF
TGCGCCAGCACCGAGGGCCGGGGTGGTGGTACGCAGTATTTT
>TRBV5-6|TRBJ2-7|TRBD2|15|few
CASSYSGSGPYEQYF
TGTGCCAGCAGCTATAGCGGGAGTGGCCCCTACGAGCAGTACTTC
>TRBV9|TRBJ1-2|NA|15|NA
CASSSRAGTPLGYTF
TGTGCCAGCAGCTCTCGAGCGGGCACCCCTCTGGGGTACACCTTC
>TRBV18|TRBJ2-4|NA|12|NA
CASSPGVEGQYF
TGTGCCAGCTCACCAGGGGTGGAGGGTCAGTACTTC
>TRBV18|TRBJ1-4|TRBD1|14|NA
CASSPDRGGEKLFF
TGTGCCAGCTCACCGGACAGGGGTGGTGAAAAACTGTTTTTT
>TRBV27|TRBJ2-2|TRBD2|15|NA
CASRSLAGGPGELFF
TGTGCCAGCCGATCACTAGCGGGAGGGCCCGGGGAGCTGTTTTTT